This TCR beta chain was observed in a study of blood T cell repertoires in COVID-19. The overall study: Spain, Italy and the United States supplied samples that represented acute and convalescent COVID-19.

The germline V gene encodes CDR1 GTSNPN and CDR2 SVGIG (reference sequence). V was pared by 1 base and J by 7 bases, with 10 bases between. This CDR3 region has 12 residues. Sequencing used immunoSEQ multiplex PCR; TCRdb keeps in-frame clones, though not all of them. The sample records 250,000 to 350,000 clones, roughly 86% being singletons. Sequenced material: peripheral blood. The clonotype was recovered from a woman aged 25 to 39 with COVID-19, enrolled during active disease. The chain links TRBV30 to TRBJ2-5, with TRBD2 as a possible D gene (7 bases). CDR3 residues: CAWSGGGGTQYF. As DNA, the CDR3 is TGTGCCTGGAGTGGGGGAGGGGGGACCCAGTACTTC.